The clone carrying this TCR beta chain is judged medium-sized. Each CDR3 protein is one row after TCRdb ran MiXCR on the 5' RACE reads. The sample lists roughly 5,700 distinct CDR3 sequences, approximately 40% occurring once. This CDR3 has 13 residues. Trimming stripped 0 bases from V and 8 bases from J, with 11 bases between. Germline V lookup: CDR1 SGHNT, CDR2 YYREEE (reference sequence). V is TRBV5-4 and J is TRBJ1-1, with D uncertain. The clonotype originates from a female donor with breast cancer. Material: memory CD4+ T cells sorted from blood. This sample's subset: memory CD4+ T cells, CD4+CD45RO+CD25-. As DNA, the CDR3 is TGTGCCAGCAGCTTGGCCTCGGCAGAGGAAGCTTTCTTT. Translation: CASSLASAEEAFF. Full variable domain (remainder filled in from reference TRBV5-4 and TRBJ1-1): ETGVTQSPTHLIKTRGQQVTLRCSSQSGHNTVSWYQQALGQGPQFIFQYYREEENGRGNFPPRFSGLQFPNYSSELNVNALELDDSALYLCASSLASAEEAFFGQGTRLTVV.